These 14 T cell receptor beta chains were all obtained from the same sample, sequenced in a study of cytomegalovirus exposure and HLA in healthy donors. Amplification used 60 Vbeta primers and 13 Jbeta primers. Assay: immunoSEQ multiplex PCR; the TCRdb copy retains only in-frame clones and omits some. The repertoire holds over 150,000 clones, with 82% as singletons. Sequencing was carried out using PBMCs. The receptors originated from a boy under 10 years old in good health and CMV-seronegative.

The chain uses TRBV6-5 and TRBJ2-5, with 8 positions matching TRBD2. CDR1 MNHEY and CDR2 SVGAGI come from the germline V gene. V dropped 2 bases and J dropped 5; count of bases not matched to a gene: 10. The CDR3 has 16 residues. CDR3 DNA: TGTGCCAGCAGTTACATGCCGGGGGGGCCGGGGGAGACCCAGTACTTC. This sequence encodes CASSYMPGGPGETQYF.

The V and J genes are TRBV30 and TRBJ1-1, with 7 bases fitting TRBD1. The germline V gene has CDR1 GTSNPN and CDR2 SVGIG (reference sequence). After removal of 7 bases from V and 0 bases from J, the junction contained 2 bases not matched to a gene. The CDR3 has 12 amino acids. CDR3 coding DNA: TGTGCCTCGACAGGGCTGAACACTGAAGCTTTCTTT. Its translation: CASTGLNTEAFF.

The chain links TRBV10-3 to TRBJ2-1; maybe TRBD1 (6 bases). Germline V gives CDR1 ENHRY, CDR2 SYGVKD. The V end lost 11 bases, the J end lost 0 bases, and 11 bases lay between the germline ends. The CDR3 is 13 amino acids. CDR3 coding DNA: TGTGCCTCACAGGGCGCCTCCTACAATGAGCAGTTCTTC. It specifies CASQGASYNEQFF.

The V call is TRBV19, the J call TRBJ2-5; possibly TRBD2 for D (5 bases). The CDR3 sequence is 14 residues long. With 6 bases removed from V and 2 bases from J, the gap between germline ends came to 13 bases. Per germline, CDR1 LNHDA and CDR2 SQIVND (reference sequence). The CDR3 loop reads CASREYGGQETQYF. The DNA for the CDR3 is TGTGCCAGTAGGGAATACGGAGGTCAAGAGACCCAGTACTTC.

CDR3 amino acids: CASRQINQPQHF. CDR3 nucleotide sequence: TGTGCCAGCAGACAGATCAATCAGCCCCAGCATTTT. The V gene is TRBV2, the J gene TRBJ1-5; no clear D gene. Germline V gives CDR1 SNHLY, CDR2 FYNNEI. Trimming took off 6 bases at V and 3 bases at J, with 6 bases between the two ends. The CDR3 extends over 12 amino acids.

The V call is TRBV9, the J call TRBJ2-2, with D uncertain. V was clipped by 0 bases and J by 6 bases, with 9 bases between them. CDR1 SGDLS and CDR2 YYNGEE come from the germline V gene. This CDR3 contains 14 residues. CDR3 sequence: CASSVEVQAGELFF. Here the CDR3 DNA reads TGTGCCAGCAGCGTAGAAGTCCAGGCCGGGGAGCTGTTTTTT.

The V and J genes are TRBV5-1 and TRBJ2-5; perhaps TRBD2 as D (5 bases). Trimming shortened V by 0 bases and J by 4 bases, and 13 bases separated the two germline ends. The germline CDR1 and CDR2 sequences are SGHRS and YFSETQ. The CDR3 has 15 residues. The CDR3 coding sequence is TGCGCCAGCAGCTTGGCTATCGGTCTAGCAGAGACCCAGTACTTC. The encoded protein is CASSLAIGLAETQYF.

The V call is TRBV7-8, the J call TRBJ1-5, with D possibly matching TRBD1 (6 bases). The CDR3 totals 16 residues. Germline V gives CDR1 SGHVS, CDR2 FQNEAQ. Deletions cut 4 bases from V and 0 bases from J, with 13 bases between. CDR3 sequence (DNA): TGTGCCAGCAGCTCGGCAGGGGTCTTTAGCAATCAGCCCCAGCATTTT. Protein: CASSSAGVFSNQPQHF.

The J gene is TRBJ2-2, the V gene TRBV18, with D perhaps matching TRBD1 (5 bases). This CDR3 region has 14 residues. V gave up 3 bases and J gave up 2 bases, with 7 bases separating them. Germline CDR1 and CDR2: KGHSH and LQKENI. The CDR3 reads CASSPQGNTGELFF. CDR3 DNA sequence: TGTGCCAGCTCACCGCAGGGTAACACCGGGGAGCTGTTTTTT.

V usage is TRBV18 and J usage is TRBJ2-2; 7 nucleotides line up with TRBD1. The V segment lost 3 bases and the J segment 3 bases; nucleotides outside the gene matches: 7. CDR1 and CDR2 (germline): KGHSH, LQKENI. The CDR3 has 16 amino acids. The CDR3, as DNA: TGTGCCAGCTCACCCCGACAGGGTCGGTACACCGGGGAGCTGTTTTTT. Translation gives CASSPRQGRYTGELFF.

The chain recombines TRBV11-3 with TRBJ1-1; TRBD1 might be the D (6 bases). Trimming left V 3 bases short and J 5 bases short, with 10 bases between. The CDR3 contains 13 residues. Germline CDR1 is SGHNT and CDR2 is YENEEA. The CDR3 DNA follows: TGTGCCAGCAGCTTTACAGGGATGACTGAAGCTTTCTTT. It translates to CASSFTGMTEAFF.

The chain links TRBV5-5 to TRBJ2-5; TRBD2 might be the D (5 bases). V was trimmed by 4 bases and J by 4 bases, leaving 14 bases between them. There are 14 residues in the CDR3. CDR1 and CDR2 from the germline V gene are SGHKS and YYEKEE (reference sequence). The CDR3 sequence: CASSRGEWLETQYF. The CDR3 bases are TGTGCCAGCAGCCGGGGAGAGTGGTTAGAGACCCAGTACTTC.

The chain carries TRBV27 and TRBJ1-2; 8 bases match TRBD1. Germline-derived CDR1 and CDR2 are MNHEY and SMNVEV (reference sequence). Unmatched junction bases numbered 7, after V lost 4 bases and J lost 6 bases. This CDR3 is built from 14 residues. CDR3 bases: TGTGCCAGCAGTTCCAGGGGGCCCAGGAATGGCTACACCTTC. Translating it yields CASSSRGPRNGYTF.

In the case of this clone: One end of the junction is discordant with germline, which a read error may explain. The rearrangement links TRBV7-7 to TRBJ2-3; possible D gene TRBD1, 6 bases. CDR1 and CDR2 (germline): SSHAT, FNYEAQ (reference sequence). CDR3 length: 15 residues. This CDR3 is CASSLGRGRTDTQYF. DNA of the CDR3: TGTGCTAGCAGCTTAGGCAGGGGAAGGACAGATACGCAGTATTTT.